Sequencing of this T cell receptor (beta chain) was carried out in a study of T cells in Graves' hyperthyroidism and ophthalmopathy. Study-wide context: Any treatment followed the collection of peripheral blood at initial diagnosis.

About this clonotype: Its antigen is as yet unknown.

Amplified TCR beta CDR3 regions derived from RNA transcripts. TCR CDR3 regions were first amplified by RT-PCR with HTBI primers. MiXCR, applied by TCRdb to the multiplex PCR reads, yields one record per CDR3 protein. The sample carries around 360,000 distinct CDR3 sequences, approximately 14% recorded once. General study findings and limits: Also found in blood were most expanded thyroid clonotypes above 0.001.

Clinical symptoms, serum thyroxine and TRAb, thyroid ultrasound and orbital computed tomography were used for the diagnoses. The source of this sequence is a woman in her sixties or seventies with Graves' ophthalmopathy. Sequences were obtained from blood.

The CDR3 reads CAISERGGTSDNEQFF. The CDR3 bases are TGTGCCATCAGTGAAAGGGGGGGGACTAGTGACAATGAGCAGTTCTTC. The chain combines TRBV10-3 with TRBJ2-1; 8 bases map to TRBD2. The CDR3 spans 16 residues. V shed 3 bases and J 5 bases; nucleotides not matched to a gene: 9. CDR1 ENHRY and CDR2 SYGVKD come from the germline V gene.